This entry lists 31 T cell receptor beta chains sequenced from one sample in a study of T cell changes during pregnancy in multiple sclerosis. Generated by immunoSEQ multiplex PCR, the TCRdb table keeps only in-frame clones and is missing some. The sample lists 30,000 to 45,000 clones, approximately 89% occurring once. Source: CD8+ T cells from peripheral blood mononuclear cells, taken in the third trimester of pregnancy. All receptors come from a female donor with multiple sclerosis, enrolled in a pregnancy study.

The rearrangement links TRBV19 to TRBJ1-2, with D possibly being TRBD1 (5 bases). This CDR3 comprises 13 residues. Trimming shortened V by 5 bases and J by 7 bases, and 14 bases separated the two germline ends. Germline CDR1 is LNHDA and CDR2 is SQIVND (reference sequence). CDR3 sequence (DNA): TGTGCCAGTAGTCCGTCGGGGGGGTCTGGCTACACCTTC. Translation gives CASSPSGGSGYTF.

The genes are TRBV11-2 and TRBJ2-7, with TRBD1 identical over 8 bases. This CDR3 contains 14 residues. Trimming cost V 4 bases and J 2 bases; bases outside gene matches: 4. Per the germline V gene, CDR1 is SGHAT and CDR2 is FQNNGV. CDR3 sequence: CASSSSTGAYEQYF. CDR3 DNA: TGTGCCAGCAGCTCGTCGACAGGGGCCTACGAGCAGTACTTC.

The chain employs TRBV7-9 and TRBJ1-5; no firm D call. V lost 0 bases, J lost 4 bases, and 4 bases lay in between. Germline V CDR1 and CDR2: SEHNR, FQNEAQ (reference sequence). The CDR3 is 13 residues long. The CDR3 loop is CASSLAVNQPQHF. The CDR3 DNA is TGTGCCAGCAGCTTAGCCGTGAATCAGCCCCAGCATTTT. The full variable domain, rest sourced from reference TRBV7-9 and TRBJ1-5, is DTGVSQNPRHKITKRGQNVTFRCDPISEHNRLYWYRQTLGQGPEFLTYFQNEAQLEKSRLLSDRFSAERPKGSFSTLEIQRTEQGDSAMYLCASSLAVNQPQHFGDGTRLSIL.

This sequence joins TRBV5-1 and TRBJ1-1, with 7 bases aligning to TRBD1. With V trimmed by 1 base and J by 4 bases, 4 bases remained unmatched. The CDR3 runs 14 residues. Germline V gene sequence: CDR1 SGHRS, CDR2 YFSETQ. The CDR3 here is CASSLPGTVTEAFF. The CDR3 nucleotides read TGCGCCAGCAGCTTGCCCGGGACAGTCACTGAAGCTTTCTTT.

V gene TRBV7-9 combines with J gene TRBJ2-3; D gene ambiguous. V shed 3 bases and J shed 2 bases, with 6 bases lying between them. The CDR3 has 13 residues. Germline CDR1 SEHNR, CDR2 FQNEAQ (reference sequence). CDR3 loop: CASSLADTDTQYF. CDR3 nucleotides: TGTGCCAGCAGCTTGGCAGACACAGATACGCAGTATTTT.

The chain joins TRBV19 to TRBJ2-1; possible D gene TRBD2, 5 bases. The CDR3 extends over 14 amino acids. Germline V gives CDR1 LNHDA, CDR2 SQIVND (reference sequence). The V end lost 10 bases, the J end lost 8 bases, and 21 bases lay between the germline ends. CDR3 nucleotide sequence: TGTGCCACCGGAGGCCGGGCATTACGCGATGAGCAGTTCTTC. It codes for CATGGRALRDEQFF.

The CDR3 reads CASSDPREINEKLFF. CDR3 DNA: TGTGCCAGCAGTGACCCACGAGAGATCAATGAAAAACTGTTTTTT. V gene TRBV25-1 combines with J gene TRBJ1-4; D uncertain. In germline, CDR1 is MGHDK, CDR2 SYGVNS. The ends were cut back, 3 bases at V and 5 bases at J, with 13 bases in the middle. This CDR3 has 15 residues. The full variable domain, with the rest looked up from reference TRBV25-1 and TRBJ1-4, is EADIYQTPRYLVIGTGKKITLECSQTMGHDKMYWYQQDPGMELHLIHYSYGVNSTEKGDLSSESTVSRIRTEHFPLTLESARPSHTSQYLCASSDPREINEKLFFGSGTQLSVL.

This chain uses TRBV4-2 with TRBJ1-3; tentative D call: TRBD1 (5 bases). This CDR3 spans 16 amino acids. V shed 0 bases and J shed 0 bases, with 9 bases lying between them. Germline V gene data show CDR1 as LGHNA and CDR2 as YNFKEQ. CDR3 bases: TGTGCCAGCAGCCAAGATGGGGCCGTCTCTGGAAACACCATATATTTT. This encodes CASSQDGAVSGNTIYF.

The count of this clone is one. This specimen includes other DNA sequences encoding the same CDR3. The CDR3, as DNA: TGTGCCAGCAGCTTAGACGCGGGCACTGAAGCTTTCTTT. It is translated as CASSLDAGTEAFF. The chain combines TRBV7-9 with TRBJ1-1; D call uncertain. CDR1 and CDR2 (germline): SEHNR, FQNEAQ (reference sequence). Trimming pared 1 base from V and 4 bases from J, leaving 7 bases between. The CDR3 covers 13 residues.

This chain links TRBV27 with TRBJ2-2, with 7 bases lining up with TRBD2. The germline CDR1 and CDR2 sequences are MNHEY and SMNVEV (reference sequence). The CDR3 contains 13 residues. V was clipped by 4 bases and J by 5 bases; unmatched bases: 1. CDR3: CASSWGGTGELFF. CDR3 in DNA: TGTGCCAGCAGTTGGGGGGGAACCGGGGAGCTGTTTTTT.

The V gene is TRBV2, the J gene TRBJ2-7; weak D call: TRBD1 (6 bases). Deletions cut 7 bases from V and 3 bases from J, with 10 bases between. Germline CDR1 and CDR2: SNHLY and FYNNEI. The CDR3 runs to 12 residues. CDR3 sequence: CASTGAVYEQYF. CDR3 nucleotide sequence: TGTGCCAGCACAGGGGCGGTCTACGAGCAGTACTTC.

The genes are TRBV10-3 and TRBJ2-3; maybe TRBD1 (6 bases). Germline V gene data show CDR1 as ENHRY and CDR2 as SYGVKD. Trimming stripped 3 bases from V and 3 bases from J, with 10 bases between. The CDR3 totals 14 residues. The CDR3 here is CAISDSGTTDTQYF. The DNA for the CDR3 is TGTGCCATCAGTGACTCCGGGACAACAGATACGCAGTATTTT.

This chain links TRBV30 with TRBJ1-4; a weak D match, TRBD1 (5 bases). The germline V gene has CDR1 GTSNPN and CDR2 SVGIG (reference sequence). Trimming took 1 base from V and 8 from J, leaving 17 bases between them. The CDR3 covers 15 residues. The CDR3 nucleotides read TGTGCCTGGAGTGCCACTGGGGGGATGACGGAAAAACTGTTTTTT. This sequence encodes CAWSATGGMTEKLFF. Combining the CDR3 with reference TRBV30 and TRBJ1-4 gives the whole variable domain SQTIHQWPATLVQPVGSPLSLECTVEGTSNPNLYWYRQAAGRGLQLLFYSVGIGQISSEVPQNLSASRPQDRQFILSSKKLLLSDSGFYLCAWSATGGMTEKLFFGSGTQLSVL.

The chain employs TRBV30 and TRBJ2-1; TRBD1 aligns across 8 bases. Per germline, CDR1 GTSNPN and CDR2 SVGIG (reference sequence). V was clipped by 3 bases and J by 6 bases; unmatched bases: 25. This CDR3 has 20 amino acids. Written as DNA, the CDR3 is TGTGCCTGGAGGCACCGGGCATTCTCCGGAGAGAGGGGACAGGTCAATGAGCAGTTCTTC. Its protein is CAWRHRAFSGERGQVNEQFF. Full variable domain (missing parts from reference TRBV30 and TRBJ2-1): SQTIHQWPATLVQPVGSPLSLECTVEGTSNPNLYWYRQAAGRGLQLLFYSVGIGQISSEVPQNLSASRPQDRQFILSSKKLLLSDSGFYLCAWRHRAFSGERGQVNEQFFGPGTRLTVL.

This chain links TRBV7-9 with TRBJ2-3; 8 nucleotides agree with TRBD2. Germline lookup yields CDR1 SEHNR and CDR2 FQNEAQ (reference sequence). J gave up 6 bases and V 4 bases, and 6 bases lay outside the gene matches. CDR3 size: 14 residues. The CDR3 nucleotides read TGTGCCAGCAGCTCCCGGGGGGGGCTGGATACGCAGTATTTT. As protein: CASSSRGGLDTQYF.

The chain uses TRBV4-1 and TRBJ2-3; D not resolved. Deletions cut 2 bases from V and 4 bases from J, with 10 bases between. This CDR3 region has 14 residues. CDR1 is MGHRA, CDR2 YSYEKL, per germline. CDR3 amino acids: CASSQWVGADTQYF. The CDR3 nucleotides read TGCGCCAGCAGCCAATGGGTGGGCGCAGATACGCAGTATTTT.

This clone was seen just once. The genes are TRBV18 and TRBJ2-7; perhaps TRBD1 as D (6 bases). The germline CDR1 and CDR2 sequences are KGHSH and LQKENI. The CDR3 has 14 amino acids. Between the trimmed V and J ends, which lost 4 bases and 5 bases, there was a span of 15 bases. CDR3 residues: CASSRVSGDHEQYF. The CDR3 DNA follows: TGTGCCAGCTCACGAGTTTCAGGGGACCACGAGCAGTACTTC.

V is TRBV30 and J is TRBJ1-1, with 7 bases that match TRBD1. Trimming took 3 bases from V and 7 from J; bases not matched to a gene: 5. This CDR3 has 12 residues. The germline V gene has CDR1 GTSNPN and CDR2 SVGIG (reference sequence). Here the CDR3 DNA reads TGTGCCTGGAGAGGGCCAGGGGGTGAAGCTTTCTTT. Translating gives CAWRGPGGEAFF.

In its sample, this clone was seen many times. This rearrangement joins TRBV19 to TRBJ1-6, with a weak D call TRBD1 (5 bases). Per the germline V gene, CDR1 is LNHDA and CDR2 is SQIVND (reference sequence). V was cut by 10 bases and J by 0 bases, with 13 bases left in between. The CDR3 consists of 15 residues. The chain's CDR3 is CATRQKSSYNSPLHF. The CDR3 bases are TGTGCCACCCGACAGAAATCCTCCTATAATTCACCCCTCCACTTT.

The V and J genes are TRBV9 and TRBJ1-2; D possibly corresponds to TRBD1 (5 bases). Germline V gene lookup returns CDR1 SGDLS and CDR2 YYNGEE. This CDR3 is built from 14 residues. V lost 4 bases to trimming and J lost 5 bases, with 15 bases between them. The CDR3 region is CASSPGDYAYGYTF. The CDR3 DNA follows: TGTGCCAGCAGCCCCGGGGACTACGCTTATGGCTACACCTTC.

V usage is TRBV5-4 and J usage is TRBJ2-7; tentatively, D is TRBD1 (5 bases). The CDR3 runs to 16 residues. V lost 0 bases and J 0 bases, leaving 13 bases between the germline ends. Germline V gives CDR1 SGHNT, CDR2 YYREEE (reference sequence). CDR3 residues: CASSLESGLLSYEQYF. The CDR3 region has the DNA TGTGCCAGCAGCTTGGAGTCAGGGCTCCTCTCCTACGAGCAGTACTTC.

CDR3 region: CASSLGGSSYEQYF. The CDR3 nucleotides are TGTGCCAGCAGTTTAGGGGGGAGCTCCTACGAGCAGTACTTC. The chain is built from TRBV27 and TRBJ2-7; possible D gene TRBD2, 6 bases. Germline values: CDR1 MNHEY, CDR2 SMNVEV (reference sequence). Trimming left V 2 bases short and J 0 bases short, with 8 bases between. This CDR3 comprises 14 residues.

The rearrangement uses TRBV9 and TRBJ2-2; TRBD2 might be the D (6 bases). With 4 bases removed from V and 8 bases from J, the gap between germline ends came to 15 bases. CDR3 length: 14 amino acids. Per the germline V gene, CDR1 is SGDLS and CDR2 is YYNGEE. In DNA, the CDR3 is TGTGCCAGCAGCCAGGGACTGGGCAGGGGGGAGCTGTTTTTT. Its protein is CASSQGLGRGELFF.

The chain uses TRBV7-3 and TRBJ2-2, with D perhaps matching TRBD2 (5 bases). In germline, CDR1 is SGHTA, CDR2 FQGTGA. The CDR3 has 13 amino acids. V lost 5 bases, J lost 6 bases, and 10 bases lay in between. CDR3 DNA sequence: TGTGCCAGCAGCGTCAGCGGCCCCGGGGAGCTGTTTTTT. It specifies CASSVSGPGELFF.

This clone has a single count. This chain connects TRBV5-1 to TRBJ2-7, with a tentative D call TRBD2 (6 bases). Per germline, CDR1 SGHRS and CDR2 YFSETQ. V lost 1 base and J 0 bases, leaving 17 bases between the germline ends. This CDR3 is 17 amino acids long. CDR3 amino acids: CASSLLGSVGSSYEQYF. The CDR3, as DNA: TGCGCCAGCAGCTTGCTGGGGTCTGTCGGGAGCTCCTACGAGCAGTACTTC.

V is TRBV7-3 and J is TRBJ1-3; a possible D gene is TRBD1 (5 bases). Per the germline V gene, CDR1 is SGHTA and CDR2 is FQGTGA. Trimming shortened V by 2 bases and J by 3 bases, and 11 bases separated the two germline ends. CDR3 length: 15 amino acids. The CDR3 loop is CASSLSGGYGNTIYF. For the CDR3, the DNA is TGTGCCAGCAGCTTATCGGGGGGTTATGGAAACACCATATATTTT.

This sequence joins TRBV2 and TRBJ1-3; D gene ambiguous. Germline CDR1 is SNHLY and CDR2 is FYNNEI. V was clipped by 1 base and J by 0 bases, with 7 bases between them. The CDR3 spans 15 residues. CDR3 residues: CASSEGRDSGNTIYF. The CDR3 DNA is TGTGCCAGCAGTGAAGGACGGGACTCTGGAAACACCATATATTTT. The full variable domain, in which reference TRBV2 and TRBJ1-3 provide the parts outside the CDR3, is EPEVTQTPSHQVTQMGQEVILRCVPISNHLYFYWYRQILGQKVEFLVSFYNNEISEKSEIFDDQFSVERPDGSNFTLKIRSTKLEDSAMYFCASSEGRDSGNTIYFGEGSWLTVV.

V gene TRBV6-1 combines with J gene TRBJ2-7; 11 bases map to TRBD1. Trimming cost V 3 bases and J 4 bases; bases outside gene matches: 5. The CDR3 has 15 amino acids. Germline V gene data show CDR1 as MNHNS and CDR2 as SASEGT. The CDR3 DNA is TGTGCCAGCAGTGATCGGACAGGGGGCCTTTACGAGCAGTACTTC. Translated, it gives CASSDRTGGLYEQYF.

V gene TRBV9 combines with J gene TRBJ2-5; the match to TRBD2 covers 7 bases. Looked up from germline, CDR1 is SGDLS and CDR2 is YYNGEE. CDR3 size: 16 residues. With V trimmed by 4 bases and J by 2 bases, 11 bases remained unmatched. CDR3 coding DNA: TGTGCCAGCAGCATAGGAAATGGGGGGGGGCAAGAGACCCAGTACTTC. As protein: CASSIGNGGGQETQYF.

CDR3 loop: CASSLPDRGITEAFF. The DNA of the CDR3 is TGTGCCAGCAGCTTGCCGGACAGGGGAATCACTGAAGCTTTCTTT. The chain has TRBV5-6 and TRBJ1-1; 9 nucleotides agree with TRBD1. V lost 1 base, J lost 4 bases, and 5 bases stayed unmatched. CDR1 and CDR2 from the germline V gene are SGHDT and YYEEEE. The CDR3 totals 15 residues.

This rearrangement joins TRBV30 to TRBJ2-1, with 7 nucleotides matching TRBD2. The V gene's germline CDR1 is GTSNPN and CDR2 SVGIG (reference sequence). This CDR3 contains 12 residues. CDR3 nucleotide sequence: TGTGCGGGGGGGGAGGGCCTAAATGAGCAGTTCTTC. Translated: CAGGEGLNEQFF.